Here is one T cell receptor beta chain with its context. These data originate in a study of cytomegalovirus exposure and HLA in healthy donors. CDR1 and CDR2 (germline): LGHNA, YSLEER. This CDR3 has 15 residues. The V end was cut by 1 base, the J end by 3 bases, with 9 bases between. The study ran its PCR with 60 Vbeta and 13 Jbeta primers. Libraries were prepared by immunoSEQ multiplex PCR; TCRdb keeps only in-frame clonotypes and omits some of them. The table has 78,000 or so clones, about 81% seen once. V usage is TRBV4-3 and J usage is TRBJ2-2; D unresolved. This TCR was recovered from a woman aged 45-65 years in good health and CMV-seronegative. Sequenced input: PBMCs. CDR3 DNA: TGCGCCAGCAGCCAAGGAAGCACGGACACCGGGGAGCTGTTTTTT. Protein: CASSQGSTDTGELFF.